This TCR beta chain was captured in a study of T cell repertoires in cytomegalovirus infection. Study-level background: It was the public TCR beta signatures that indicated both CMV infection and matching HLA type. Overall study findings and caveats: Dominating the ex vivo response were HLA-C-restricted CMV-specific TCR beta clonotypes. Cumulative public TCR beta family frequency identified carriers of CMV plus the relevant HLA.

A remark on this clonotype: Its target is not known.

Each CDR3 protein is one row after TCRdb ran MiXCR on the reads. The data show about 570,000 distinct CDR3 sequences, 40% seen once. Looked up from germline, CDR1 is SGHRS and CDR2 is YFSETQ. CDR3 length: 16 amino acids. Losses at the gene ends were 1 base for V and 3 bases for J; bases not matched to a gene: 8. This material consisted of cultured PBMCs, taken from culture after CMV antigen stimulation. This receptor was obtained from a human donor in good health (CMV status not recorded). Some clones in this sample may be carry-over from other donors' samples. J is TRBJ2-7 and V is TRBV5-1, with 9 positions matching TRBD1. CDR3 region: CASSLPADRGNYEQYF. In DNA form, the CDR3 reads TGCGCCAGCAGCTTGCCCGCGGACAGGGGTAACTACGAGCAGTACTTC.